The sequence of this T cell receptor beta chain was determined in a study of blood T cells in healthy people across ages. Study outcomes and limitations: Observed TCR beta diversity showed a strong correlation with the percentage of naive T cells as measured by flow cytometry. Higher diversity and more naive CD4+ cells were features of long-lived donors, compared to aged donors.

CDR3 length equals 15 residues. CDR1 ENHRY and CDR2 SYGVKD come from the germline V gene. The junction had 5 bases not matched to a gene; V was cut back by 4 bases and J by 1 base. Of note for this clonotype: The antigen is undetermined.

Next came a second PCR, run for about 6 to 11 cycles, which used a sample-barcoded 5' primer along with a J-beta primer mix. TCRdb reanalysed the 5' RACE reads using MiXCR and keeps one entry per CDR3 protein. The sample has approximately 1,000,000 distinct CDR3 sequences, 30% to 40% seen once. Drawing of peripheral blood yielded 8.5 to 10 milliliters from each donor. This TCR derives from a man between 18 and 29 years old in good health. The V call is TRBV10-3, the J call TRBJ2-3; 7 nucleotides line up with TRBD2. The sequenced material came from blood. The CDR3 sequence: CAISGGLAGTDTQYF. CDR3 coding DNA: TGTGCCATCAGTGGTGGGCTAGCGGGCACAGATACGCAGTATTTT.